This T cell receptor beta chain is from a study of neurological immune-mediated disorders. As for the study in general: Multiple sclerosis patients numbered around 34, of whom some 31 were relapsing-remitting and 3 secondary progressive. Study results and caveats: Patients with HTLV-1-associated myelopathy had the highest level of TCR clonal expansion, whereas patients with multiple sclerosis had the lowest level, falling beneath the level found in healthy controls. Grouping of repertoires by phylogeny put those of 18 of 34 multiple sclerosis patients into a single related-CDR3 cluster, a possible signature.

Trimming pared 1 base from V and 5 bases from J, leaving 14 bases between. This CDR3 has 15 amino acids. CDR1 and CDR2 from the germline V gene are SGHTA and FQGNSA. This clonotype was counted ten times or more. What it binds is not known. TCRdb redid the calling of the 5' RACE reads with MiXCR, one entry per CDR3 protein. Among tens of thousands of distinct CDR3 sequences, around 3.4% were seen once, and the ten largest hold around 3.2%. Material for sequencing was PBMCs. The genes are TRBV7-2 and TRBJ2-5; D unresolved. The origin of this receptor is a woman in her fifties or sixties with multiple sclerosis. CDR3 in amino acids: CASSLGIAGPETQYF. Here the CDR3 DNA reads TGTGCCAGCAGCTTAGGGATAGCAGGCCCGGAGACCCAGTACTTC.